The 32 T cell receptor beta chains listed next were all sequenced from one sample in a study of post-analysis software for immune sequencing data (dated by TCRdb to the mid-2010s). Overall results and qualifications from the work: A handful of TRBV segments, including TRBV5-6, TRBV5-1 and TRBV20-1, were significantly more frequent in patients than controls.

Their antigen targets remain unknown. Libraries were constructed by PCR. Sequencing took place on an Illumina HiSeq 2500. To reduce PCR and sequencing biases, unique molecular identifiers were incorporated into the TCR beta cDNA libraries. TCRdb trimmed public reads at Q25 via fastp, called clones via MiXCR and kept in-frame beta chains. Rows merge per CDR3 protein into single entries with the most common DNA and genes. In this sample the table shows about 680,000 distinct CDR3 sequences, approximately 60% of which occur a single time. The ten biggest clones cover roughly 12% of the sample. The sample taken for sequencing was blood. All receptors derive from a girl between 2 and 10 years old with multiple sclerosis.

The chain links TRBV6-5 to TRBJ2-1; TRBD1 might be the D (6 bases). The germline V gene encodes CDR1 MNHEY and CDR2 SVGAGI. Trimming left V 5 bases short and J 6 bases short, with 17 bases between. This CDR3 region has 15 residues. Here the CDR3 reads CASSLQGSQFNEQFF. CDR3 nucleotide sequence: TGTGCCAGCAGTCTACAGGGAAGTCAGTTCAATGAGCAGTTCTTC.

This rearrangement joins TRBV10-2 to TRBJ2-1, with a weak D call TRBD2 (6 bases). Germline V lookup: CDR1 WSHSY, CDR2 SAAADI. The germline V and J ends were trimmed by 3 bases and 1 base, with 10 bases remaining between them. The CDR3 runs to 15 residues. Written as DNA, the CDR3 is TGCGCCAGCAGTGATTTACTAGCATCCTACAATGAGCAGTTCTTC. It specifies CASSDLLASYNEQFF.

The V and J genes are TRBV29-1 and TRBJ2-1; D gene uncertain. From germline, CDR1 is SQVTM and CDR2 ANQGSEA. The CDR3 extends over 11 amino acids. V was shortened by 5 bases and J by 6 bases, with 8 bases between the two germline ends. DNA for the CDR3: TGCAGCGTTTCACAGACCAATGAGCAGTTCTTC. Translation: CSVSQTNEQFF.

Many counts were recorded for this clonotype. The chain uses TRBV5-4 and TRBJ2-5; perhaps TRBD2 as D (7 bases). This CDR3 has 14 residues. V was trimmed by 4 bases and J by 2 bases, leaving 12 bases between them. CDR1 is SGHNT, CDR2 YYREEE, per germline (reference sequence). The CDR3 loop reads CASSPQGGQETQYF. The CDR3 nucleotides read TGTGCCAGCAGCCCACAGGGAGGGCAAGAGACCCAGTACTTC. The variable domain in full, with the rest retrieved from reference TRBV5-4 and TRBJ2-5, is ETGVTQSPTHLIKTRGQQVTLRCSSQSGHNTVSWYQQALGQGPQFIFQYYREEENGRGNFPPRFSGLQFPNYSSELNVNALELDDSALYLCASSPQGGQETQYFGPGTRLLVL.

The table lists this clonotype with a count of one. This chain connects TRBV11-1 to TRBJ2-1; TRBD1 might be the D (5 bases). The J call could be wrong; TRBJ2-7 is a better fit for the DNA end. The CDR3 extends over 17 amino acids. Germline-derived CDR1 and CDR2 are SGHAT and FQDESV (reference sequence). Written as DNA, the CDR3 is TGTGCCAGCAGCTTAGGGGGCCCCGACCAAAGGCCCTACGAGCAGTACTTC. Its translation: CASSLGGPDQRPYEQYF.

This clonotype was detected only a few times. This chain connects TRBV5-1 to TRBJ2-1; D gene uncertain. V was shortened by 4 bases and J by 10 bases, with 21 bases between the two germline ends. The CDR3 covers 15 residues. Germline CDR1 is SGHRS and CDR2 is YFSETQ. DNA of the CDR3: TGCGCCAGCAGCCCCGAGGTGGGTGAATCTAGGGAGCAGTTCTTC. As protein: CASSPEVGESREQFF.

Worth noting for this clonotype: An end of the junction differs from the germline gene, which may be a read error. The chain carries TRBV5-6 and TRBJ2-3; tentative D call: TRBD1 (6 bases). This CDR3 contains 15 residues. CDR1 and CDR2 (germline): SGHDT, YYEEEE. In DNA, the CDR3 is TGTGCCAGCAGCCTAGGGGGAGCTGGAGGAGATATGCAGTATTTT. It specifies CASSLGGAGGDMQYF.

V usage is TRBV12-3 or TRBV12-4 and J usage is TRBJ2-7; 10 bases map to TRBD1. There are 14 residues in the CDR3. J lost 6 bases, V lost 3 bases, and 5 bases had no gene match. CDR3 DNA sequence: TGTGCCAGCAGTTTCGGGACAGGGGTTCGCGAGCAGTACTTC. This sequence encodes CASSFGTGVREQYF.

The chain has TRBV7-2 and TRBJ1-6; D not resolved. Germline values: CDR1 SGHTA, CDR2 FQGNSA. This CDR3 contains 13 residues. Trimming took 6 bases from V and 8 from J, leaving 11 bases between them. CDR3 amino acids: CASSPTWDSPLHF. The DNA for the CDR3 is TGTGCCAGCAGTCCGACCTGGGATTCACCCCTCCACTTT.

The genes are TRBV12-3 or TRBV12-4 and TRBJ2-3; D gene uncertain. The CDR3 sequence is 14 residues long. Trimming shortened V by 6 bases and J by 6 bases, and 16 bases separated the two germline ends. CDR3 in amino acids: CASSQGWGLDTQYF. The CDR3 DNA sequence: TGTGCCAGCAGCCAAGGGTGGGGTTTGGATACGCAGTATTTT.

The sample holds one count of this clonotype. The V gene is TRBV11-2, the J gene TRBJ1-1; 11 nucleotides align to TRBD1. The CDR3 is 15 residues long. Germline values: CDR1 SGHAT, CDR2 FQNNGV. J gave up 4 bases and V 5 bases, and 6 bases lay outside the gene matches. The CDR3 here is CASSPWDRGTTEAFF. DNA of the CDR3: TGTGCCAGCAGCCCCTGGGACAGGGGGACCACTGAAGCTTTCTTT.

J is TRBJ2-3 and V is TRBV9; tentatively, D is TRBD2 (5 bases). CDR1 and CDR2 from the germline V gene are SGDLS and YYNGEE. The length of the CDR3 is 15 residues. V was pared by 3 bases and J by 0 bases, with 11 bases between. The CDR3 coding sequence is TGTGCCAGCAGCGCAGGCGGGTTTAGCACAGATACGCAGTATTTT. Residues: CASSAGGFSTDTQYF. The variable domain in full, with the rest retrieved from reference TRBV9 and TRBJ2-3, is DSGVTQTPKHLITATGQRVTLRCSPRSGDLSVYWYQQSLDQGLQFLIQYYNGEERAKGNILERFSAQQFPDLHSELNLSSLELGDSALYFCASSAGGFSTDTQYFGPGTRLTVL.

This clonotype occurred a few times. The chain combines TRBV7-2 with TRBJ2-1; D is unresolved. CDR1 SGHTA and CDR2 FQGNSA come from the germline V gene. This CDR3 comprises 15 residues. Deletions cut 2 bases from V and 2 bases from J, with 10 bases between. This CDR3 reads CASSLSRVPYNEQFF. DNA of the CDR3: TGTGCCAGCAGCTTAAGTAGGGTCCCCTACAATGAGCAGTTCTTC.

This chain links TRBV5-1 with TRBJ2-3; TRBD1 aligns across 8 bases. J lost 9 bases, V lost 3 bases, and 6 bases had no gene match. This CDR3 contains 13 residues. CDR1 and CDR2 from the germline V gene are SGHRS and YFSETQ. The CDR3 is CASSSRDRTTQYF. DNA of the CDR3: TGCGCCAGCAGCTCCCGGGACAGGACAACGCAGTATTTT. The whole variable domain, remainder taken from reference TRBV5-1 and TRBJ2-3, is KAGVTQTPRYLIKTRGQQVTLSCSPISGHRSVSWYQQTPGQGLQFLFEYFSETQRNKGNFPGRFSGRQFSNSRSEMNVSTLELGDSALYLCASSSRDRTTQYFGPGTRLTVL.

This clonotype was found once. The J gene is TRBJ1-1, the V gene TRBV18, with a possible D match to TRBD1 (5 bases). CDR3 length: 15 residues. The germline gives CDR1 KGHSH, CDR2 LQKENI. V gave up 3 bases and J gave up 4 bases, with 15 bases separating them. Here the CDR3 DNA reads TGTGCCAGCTCACCGCCGGGGCTGGGGTCCACTGAAGCTTTCTTT. Its protein product is CASSPPGLGSTEAFF. Filled out from reference TRBV18 and TRBJ1-1, the complete variable domain reads NAGVMQNPRHLVRRRGQEARLRCSPMKGHSHVYWYRQLPEEGLKFMVYLQKENIIDESGMPKERFSAEFPKEGPSILRIQQVVRGDSAAYFCASSPPGLGSTEAFFGQGTRLTVV.

This clonotype was counted only a few times. The V call is TRBV29-1, the J call TRBJ2-1; no firm D call. V was cut by 7 bases and J by 8 bases, with 21 bases left in between. The CDR3 consists of 14 residues. Germline CDR1 is SQVTM and CDR2 is ANQGSEA. In nucleotides, the CDR3 is TGCAGCGCCGGAACCCCTACTGGAAGCCATGAGCAGTTCTTC. It codes for CSAGTPTGSHEQFF.

This clonotype was picked up one time. V usage is TRBV4-3 and J usage is TRBJ1-4; D is unresolved. Trimming left V 3 bases short and J 0 bases short, with 8 bases between. The CDR3 is 15 residues long. Germline V gene data show CDR1 as LGHNA and CDR2 as YSLEER. The CDR3, as DNA: TGCGCCAGCAGCCAGTACAGAACAACTAATGAAAAACTGTTTTTT. Its translation: CASSQYRTTNEKLFF.

This chain uses TRBV27 with TRBJ1-2; tentatively, D is TRBD1 (6 bases). CDR3 length equals 12 residues. Trimming removed 11 bases at V and 4 bases at J, with 14 bases between. The V gene's germline CDR1 is MNHEY and CDR2 SMNVEV (reference sequence). The CDR3 sequence is CAAGGFVYGYTF. The CDR3 DNA reads as TGTGCCGCCGGGGGCTTCGTCTATGGCTACACCTTC.

V usage is TRBV28 and J usage is TRBJ2-5, with 8 bases fitting TRBD1. With V trimmed by 5 bases and J by 5 bases, 10 bases remained unmatched. The CDR3 is 15 amino acids. Germline values: CDR1 MDHEN, CDR2 SYDVKM. DNA for the CDR3: TGTGCCAGCAGTCCCGACCAGGGGGCTAGGGAGACCCAGTACTTC. Translation gives CASSPDQGARETQYF.

This sequence joins TRBV20-1 and TRBJ2-5; 11 bases map to TRBD2. Per the germline V gene, CDR1 is DFQATT and CDR2 is SNEGSKA (reference sequence). The CDR3 is 15 residues long. With 3 bases clipped from V and 0 bases from J, the junction kept 3 bases outside the gene matches. This chain's CDR3 is CSARGLAVYQETQYF. CDR3 in DNA: TGCAGTGCTAGGGGACTAGCGGTTTACCAAGAGACCCAGTACTTC.

This sequence joins TRBV6-2 or TRBV6-3 and TRBJ2-1; 8 bases match TRBD1. The germline V gene has CDR1 MNHEY and CDR2 SVGEGT. There are 17 residues in the CDR3. Unmatched junction bases numbered 14, after V lost 7 bases and J lost 3 bases. The CDR3 spells CASNSRTGPLNYNEQFF. The DNA of the CDR3 is TGTGCCAGCAACAGTAGGACAGGGCCCCTTAACTACAATGAGCAGTTCTTC.

This clonotype has just a few counts. The junction departs from the called germline gene at one end, perhaps through a read error. V and J are TRBV5-1 and TRBJ2-5; D gene ambiguous. The V gene's germline CDR1 is SGHRS and CDR2 YFSETQ. This CDR3 has 12 amino acids. The CDR3 region has the DNA TGCGCCTGCAGCCTAACGCAAGAGACCCAGTACTTC. Translated: CACSLTQETQYF.

The rearrangement uses TRBV10-1 and TRBJ2-5, with D tentatively TRBD1 (6 bases). Germline V CDR1 and CDR2: WNHNN, SYGVQD (reference sequence). The CDR3 runs 16 residues. The V and J ends lost 3 bases and 5 bases respectively, with 19 bases between them. This CDR3 is CASSEFPKGRGETQYF. In nucleotides, the CDR3 is TGCGCCAGCAGTGAATTTCCAAAGGGCAGGGGTGAGACCCAGTACTTC.

The chain links TRBV7-2 to TRBJ2-5, with 10 bases lining up with TRBD2. V shed 1 base and J 2 bases; nucleotides not matched to a gene: 4. CDR1 SGHTA and CDR2 FQGNSA come from the germline V gene. The CDR3 loop spans 16 amino acids. The CDR3 protein is CASSLVPAGGQETQYF. CDR3 nucleotides: TGTGCCAGCAGCTTAGTTCCAGCGGGGGGGCAAGAGACCCAGTACTTC.

The V and J genes are TRBV11-2 and TRBJ2-1; D uncertain. The V gene's germline CDR1 is SGHAT and CDR2 FQNNGV. V lost 1 base to trimming and J lost 0 bases, with 7 bases between them. CDR3 length: 15 residues. CDR3 nucleotide sequence: TGTGCCAGCAGCTTAGGGTATGGCTCCTACAATGAGCAGTTCTTC. This encodes CASSLGYGSYNEQFF.

The chain recombines TRBV29-1 with TRBJ2-1; 7 positions agree with TRBD2. The CDR3 is made up of 13 amino acids. J was trimmed by 7 bases and V by 5 bases; bases with no gene match: 8. Germline CDR1 and CDR2: SQVTM and ANQGSEA. The CDR3 DNA reads as TGCAGCGTTCTAGCGGTGGTGGGAAATGAGCAGTTCTTC. Protein sequence: CSVLAVVGNEQFF.

The CDR3 DNA follows: TGTGCCAGCAGCAGACCGGGGCCTGGGGCCAACGTCCTGACTTTC. Translated, it gives CASSRPGPGANVLTF. This chain connects TRBV7-2 to TRBJ2-6; D possibly uses TRBD1 or TRBD2 (5 bases each). The CDR3 is made up of 15 amino acids. The germline CDR1 and CDR2 sequences are SGHTA and FQGNSA. Trimming removed 5 bases at V and 2 bases at J, with 10 bases between.

V and J are TRBV10-3 and TRBJ1-2; D gene uncertain. Germline V gives CDR1 ENHRY, CDR2 SYGVKD. Deletions cut 2 bases from V and 0 bases from J, with 13 bases between. The CDR3 covers 16 residues. CDR3 protein: CAISEPTWDSNYGYTF. CDR3 coding DNA: TGTGCCATCAGTGAGCCGACATGGGATTCTAACTATGGCTACACCTTC.

V gene TRBV20-1 combines with J gene TRBJ1-1, with no clear D. Germline CDR1 DFQATT, CDR2 SNEGSKA (reference sequence). The CDR3 length is 13 residues. Trimming removed 2 bases from V and 1 base from J, with 8 bases in between. CDR3 protein: CSARLRPNTEAFF. The CDR3 DNA reads TGCAGTGCTAGATTACGCCCGAACACTGAAGCTTTCTTT.

V and J are TRBV20-1 and TRBJ2-1; D remains ambiguous. The CDR3 is 13 residues long. The germline V and J ends were trimmed by 5 bases and 3 bases, with 11 bases remaining between them. The germline V gene encodes CDR1 DFQATT and CDR2 SNEGSKA (reference sequence). The CDR3 DNA follows: TGCAGTGCTTTGGGCCAGATCTACAATGAGCAGTTCTTC. As protein: CSALGQIYNEQFF.

This clonotype was seen just once. One end of the junction is discordant with germline, which a read error may explain. This rearrangement joins TRBV27 to TRBJ2-7, with D perhaps matching TRBD2 (6 bases). The CDR3 is made up of 17 amino acids. In germline, CDR1 is MNHEY, CDR2 SMNVEV (reference sequence). CDR3 bases: TGTGCCAGCAGTTTATACCGGGGACTTCCAGGATCCTACGGGCAGTACTTC. Translated: CASSLYRGLPGSYGQYF.

J is TRBJ2-4 and V is TRBV7-2, with D maybe TRBD1 (5 bases). Looked up from germline, CDR1 is SGHTA and CDR2 is FQGNSA. The CDR3 has 13 amino acids. Deletions cut 1 base from V and 8 bases from J, with 9 bases between. Here the CDR3 DNA reads TGTGCCAGCAGCTTAGGAGTAGGGGACATTCAGTACTTC. Translation: CASSLGVGDIQYF.